This T cell receptor (beta chain) was recovered during a study of CD8 T cells in Susac syndrome. Findings and limits, study-wide: It was acknowledged in the study that its TCR sequencing and HLA analysis involved a relatively small number of individuals.

Germline lookup yields CDR1 SGHRS and CDR2 YFSETQ. This CDR3 is built from 17 residues. The V end was cut by 2 bases, the J end by 1 base, with 19 bases between. With random hexamers, roughly 0.45 to 1 ug RNA was reverse transcribed. An immunoSEQ multiplex PCR amplified TCR beta CDR3 over 54 Vbeta and 13 Jbeta. Each CDR3 protein gets one entry after TCRdb re-called the immunoSEQ multiplex PCR reads with MiXCR. The table shows approximately 150,000 distinct CDR3 sequences, with roughly 95% occurring only once. This clonotype has a single count. The antigen remains unidentified. This chain joins TRBV5-1 and TRBJ2-7; D possibly corresponds to TRBD2 (6 bases). The source of this sequence is a human donor in good health. Sequenced material: CD4+ T cells from PBMCs. The CDR3 nucleotides read TGCGCCAGCAGCTTAAATAGCGGCCCTTCGGGGTCCTACGAGCAGTACTTC. Protein: CASSLNSGPSGSYEQYF.